What follows are 18 T cell receptor beta chains derived from one specimen sequenced in a study of blood T cell repertoires in COVID-19. Using immunoSEQ multiplex PCR, the repertoire was profiled, and TCRdb retains in-frame clones only, with some absent. The top ten clones hold 1% to 1.5% of a sample with some 400,000 clones, about 90% of them seen once. Sequenced material: PBMCs or T cells enriched from blood (not recorded which). The receptors originated from a man younger than 40 who had recovered from COVID-19.

J is TRBJ2-7 and V is TRBV7-2; tentatively, D is TRBD2 (5 bases). Germline CDR1 reads SGHTA; CDR2 reads FQGNSA. V lost 2 bases and J lost 3, with 11 bases in between. There are 14 residues in the CDR3. Here the CDR3 reads CASSLLGEFYEQYF. The CDR3 nucleotides are TGTGCCAGCAGCTTACTGGGAGAGTTCTACGAGCAGTACTTC.

The chain links TRBV3-1 (or the pseudogene TRBV3-2) to TRBJ2-5; tentative D call: TRBD1 (6 bases). V lost 0 bases, J lost 5 bases, and 13 bases lay in between. This CDR3 has 15 amino acids. CDR1 is LGHDT and CDR2 is YNNKEL in the germline V gene (reference sequence). CDR3: CASSQEGRGGETQYF. The CDR3 coding sequence is TGTGCCAGCAGCCAAGAGGGCAGGGGTGGTGAGACCCAGTACTTC.

The CDR3 DNA sequence: TGCAGCGTCCTGTCTGGAAACACCATATATTTT. Translated, it gives CSVLSGNTIYF. This rearrangement joins TRBV29-1 to TRBJ1-3; D is undetermined. The CDR3 spans 11 residues. V shed 6 bases and J shed 1 base, with 4 bases lying between them. Germline V CDR1 and CDR2: SQVTM, ANQGSEA.

A remark on this clone: The sample has other DNA sequences that encode this CDR3 too. J is TRBJ2-7 and V is TRBV7-8; 7 bases align to TRBD2. V trimming: 0 bases; J trimming: 4 bases; junction bases outside the gene matches: 0. The CDR3 is made up of 13 amino acids. CDR1 and CDR2 (germline): SGHVS, FQNEAQ. Here the CDR3 DNA reads TGTGCCAGCAGCTTAGCGGGGGGGTACGAGCAGTACTTC. The encoded protein is CASSLAGGYEQYF.

This chain links TRBV27 with TRBJ2-2, with 9 bases matching TRBD1. This CDR3 has 15 amino acids. The V gene end was trimmed by 5 bases and the J gene end by 5 bases; junction bases not matched to a gene: 6. The germline CDR1 and CDR2 sequences are MNHEY and SMNVEV (reference sequence). This CDR3 is CASSPRDRVTGELFF. The CDR3 region has the DNA TGTGCCAGCAGTCCCCGGGACAGGGTGACCGGGGAGCTGTTTTTT.

This clone is a singleton in its sample. V is TRBV12-3 or TRBV12-4 and J is TRBJ2-7; no firm D call. This CDR3 region has 13 residues. V was trimmed by 3 bases and J by 5 bases, leaving 11 bases between them. The CDR3 region is CASSFLPADEQYF. For the CDR3, the DNA is TGTGCCAGCAGTTTCCTCCCGGCGGACGAGCAGTACTTC.

V and J are TRBV7-8 and TRBJ2-7; 7 bases agree with TRBD2. Germline loops: CDR1 SGHVS, CDR2 FQNEAQ. The length of the CDR3 is 18 residues. With 4 bases clipped from V and 4 bases from J, the junction kept 19 bases outside the gene matches. The CDR3 reads CASSSIRGVVRGFYEQYF. CDR3 coding DNA: TGTGCCAGCAGCTCGATACGGGGGGTCGTGAGGGGTTTTTACGAGCAGTACTTC.

The rearrangement joins TRBV19 to TRBJ1-1; D might be TRBD1 (6 bases). V lost 9 bases, J lost 0 bases, and 11 bases lay in between. This CDR3 contains 13 residues. CDR1 is LNHDA and CDR2 is SQIVND in the germline V gene (reference sequence). The CDR3 sequence is CASFGQLNTEAFF. The CDR3 DNA sequence: TGTGCCAGCTTCGGACAGTTGAACACTGAAGCTTTCTTT. The full variable domain, in which reference TRBV19 and TRBJ1-1 provide the parts outside the CDR3, is DGGITQSPKYLFRKEGQNVTLSCEQNLNHDAMYWYRQDPGQGLRLIYYSQIVNDFQKGDIAEGYSVSREKKESFPLTVTSAQKNPTAFYLCASFGQLNTEAFFGQGTRLTVV.

The rearrangement joins TRBV29-1 to TRBJ2-7; TRBD1 matches 9 bases. Germline loops: CDR1 SQVTM, CDR2 ANQGSEA. After removal of 7 bases from V and 2 bases from J, the junction contained 6 bases not matched to a gene. The CDR3 covers 13 residues. CDR3 amino acids: CSGGQGRAYEQYF. DNA for the CDR3: TGCAGCGGGGGACAGGGTAGGGCCTACGAGCAGTACTTC.

V and J are TRBV11-2 and TRBJ1-2; D remains unclear. V was clipped by 5 bases and J by 7 bases, with 17 bases between them. The CDR3 extends over 14 amino acids. Germline V lookup: CDR1 SGHAT, CDR2 FQNNGV. Written as DNA, the CDR3 is TGTGCCAGCAGCCCAGATCAAGGGCGGGGTGGCTACACCTTC. As protein: CASSPDQGRGGYTF.

The chain is built from TRBV19 and TRBJ2-5, with 7 bases lining up with TRBD1. The V gene end was trimmed by 7 bases and the J gene end by 2 bases; junction bases not matched to a gene: 7. Germline V gives CDR1 LNHDA, CDR2 SQIVND (reference sequence). The CDR3 has 14 amino acids. CDR3 nucleotides: TGTGCCAGTACCGCCGACAGGGAACAAGAGACCCAGTACTTC. It translates to CASTADREQETQYF.

The CDR3 reads CASSPRLGRNIPEAFF. CDR3 nucleotide sequence: TGTGCCAGCAGCCCACGCTTGGGGCGCAATATCCCTGAAGCTTTCTTT. V is TRBV7-2 and J is TRBJ1-1, with D possibly matching TRBD1 (5 bases). Trimming removed 5 bases at V and 6 bases at J, with 22 bases between. Germline V lookup: CDR1 SGHTA, CDR2 FQGNSA. CDR3 length: 16 amino acids. The complete variable domain, with remaining parts taken from reference TRBV7-2 and TRBJ1-1, reads GAGVSQSPSNKVTEKGKDVELRCDPISGHTALYWYRQSLGQGLEFLIYFQGNSAPDKSGLPSDRFSAERTGGSVSTLTIQRTQQEDSAVYLCASSPRLGRNIPEAFFGQGTRLTVV.

The chain carries TRBV4-1 and TRBJ1-1, with no clear D. CDR3 length: 15 residues. Germline-derived CDR1 and CDR2 are MGHRA and YSYEKL. The ends were cut back, 1 base at V and 4 bases at J, with 13 bases in the middle. The CDR3 region has the DNA TGCGCCAGCAGCCAAGGATGGAGGAGGGTCACTGAAGCTTTCTTT. This codes for CASSQGWRRVTEAFF.

The genes are TRBV27 and TRBJ1-4; TRBD1 might be the D (6 bases). Trimming took 6 bases from V and 7 from J, leaving 15 bases between them. The CDR3 covers 14 residues. Germline assignment: CDR1 MNHEY and CDR2 SMNVEV (reference sequence). The CDR3 DNA reads as TGTGCCAGCAGGTACCAGGGGATGGGTGAAAAACTGTTTTTT. Translating it yields CASRYQGMGEKLFF. The variable domain in full, completed from reference TRBV27 and TRBJ1-4, reads EAQVTQNPRYLITVTGKKLTVTCSQNMNHEYMSWYRQDPGLGLRQIYYSMNVEVTDKGDVPEGYKVSRKEKRNFPLILESPSPNQTSLYFCASRYQGMGEKLFFGSGTQLSVL.

The chain uses TRBV9 and TRBJ2-2, with 7 bases that match TRBD1. Trimming took 4 bases from V and 1 from J; bases not matched to a gene: 1. This CDR3 is 14 amino acids long. Germline loops: CDR1 SGDLS, CDR2 YYNGEE. The CDR3 DNA reads as TGTGCCAGCAGCCACAGGGGGAACACCGGGGAGCTGTTTTTT. This gives the protein CASSHRGNTGELFF. Based on the CDR3 plus reference TRBV9 and TRBJ2-2, the full variable domain is DSGVTQTPKHLITATGQRVTLRCSPRSGDLSVYWYQQSLDQGLQFLIQYYNGEERAKGNILERFSAQQFPDLHSELNLSSLELGDSALYFCASSHRGNTGELFFGEGSRLTVL.

The chain employs TRBV5-6 and TRBJ2-7, with D tentatively TRBD2 (5 bases). The germline V gene has CDR1 SGHDT and CDR2 YYEEEE. V was shortened by 0 bases and J by 7 bases, with 5 bases between the two germline ends. This CDR3 has 11 residues. CDR3 in DNA: TGTGCCAGCAGCTTGGCGGGGGAGCAGTACTTC. The encoded protein is CASSLAGEQYF.

The chain carries TRBV19 and TRBJ1-2, with unresolved D. The CDR3 spans 14 residues. Looked up from germline, CDR1 is LNHDA and CDR2 is SQIVND (reference sequence). V dropped 3 bases and J dropped 2 bases, with 10 bases sitting between them. The chain's CDR3 is CASSMPGFNYGYTF. The DNA for the CDR3 is TGTGCCAGTAGTATGCCGGGGTTCAACTATGGCTACACCTTC. Looking up the rest from reference TRBV19 and TRBJ1-2 gives the full variable domain: DGGITQSPKYLFRKEGQNVTLSCEQNLNHDAMYWYRQDPGQGLRLIYYSQIVNDFQKGDIAEGYSVSREKKESFPLTVTSAQKNPTAFYLCASSMPGFNYGYTFGSGTRLTVV.

The V and J genes are TRBV5-1 and TRBJ2-3; 10 bases agree with TRBD2. V lost 2 bases to trimming and J lost 4 bases; unmatched junction nucleotides: 10. The CDR3 extends over 17 amino acids. Germline CDR1 SGHRS, CDR2 YFSETQ. DNA for the CDR3: TGCGCCAGCAGCTTCGCTAGCGGGGGTTTTAGGGCAGATACGCAGTATTTT. Its translation: CASSFASGGFRADTQYF.